The table lists the clone carrying this T cell receptor (beta chain) with many counts. Its antigen is currently unknown. Germline trimming cut 5 bases from V and 4 bases from J; bases unmatched to any gene: 9. The CDR3 has 15 residues. Germline CDR1 SGHAT, CDR2 FQNNGV. RNA transcripts were the template for amplifying TCR beta CDR3 regions. When the TCR CDR3 underwent first-round RT-PCR, the HTBI primer set was used. Using its own MiXCR run on the multiplex PCR reads, TCRdb lists one record per CDR3 protein. The table lists roughly 380,000 distinct CDR3 sequences, roughly 13% of them singletons. The data were taken from a study of T cells in Graves' hyperthyroidism and ophthalmopathy. General study results and limits: Ophthalmopathy onset followed model prediction by a median about six months.

The authors took PBMCs from 8.5 to 10 ml fresh peripheral blood. This clonotype was obtained from a woman aged 18 to 35 with Graves' hyperthyroidism. The sample comprised blood. This chain joins TRBV11-2 and TRBJ1-1; TRBD1 matches at 8 bases. As DNA, the CDR3 is TGTGCCAGCAGCCGGACAGGGTCGTTTCGCACTGAAGCTTTCTTT. Translating gives CASSRTGSFRTEAFF.